This TCR beta chain originates from a study of vaccination and CD4 T cells after COVID-19. The CDR3 sequence is 15 residues long. The V segment lost 5 bases and the J segment 6 bases; nucleotides outside the gene matches: 6. Per germline, CDR1 LNHNV and CDR2 YYDKDF (reference sequence). Remarks on this clonotype: Antigen unknown.

Described treatment: approximately 11-day PBMC culture with coronavirus spike peptide pools or control peptides (ViraFEST assay). The Oncomine TCR Beta short-read assay was applied to DNA of cultured CD4+ T cells. Via MiXCR, TCRdb re-called the PCR reads, giving one row per CDR3 protein. This sample carries a few thousand distinct CDR3 sequences, roughly a third of them seen once, and the ten largest clones take 56%. Sequencing was performed on CD4+ T cells from blood, cultured in vitro, taken after SARS-CoV-2 vaccination. The V gene is TRBV15, the J gene TRBJ2-1, with TRBD1 identical over 11 bases. The TCR originated in a human donor who had recovered from COVID-19. This CDR3 reads CATSAPDRGLNEQFF. CDR3 DNA sequence: TGTGCCACCAGCGCTCCGGACAGGGGGCTCAATGAGCAGTTCTTC.